The 31 T cell receptor beta chains in this list originate from one sample, sequenced in a study of blood T cell repertoires in COVID-19 (dated by TCRdb to the early 2020s). Receptors were amplified or captured by the immunoSEQ multiplex PCR assay. TCRdb holds this immuneACCESS table with in-frame rearrangements only. Some clones are missing; in checked studies, unresolved V genes explain under half, and the rest has no known cause. For this sample there are about 140,000 clones; about 80% appear just once. In total, the top ten clones hold roughly 1.5% of the sample. Sequenced input: peripheral blood. These receptors came from a human donor in a cohort sampled during active COVID-19.

The genes are TRBV6-5 and TRBJ1-5, with a weak D call TRBD1 (6 bases). This CDR3 comprises 15 residues. Trimming removed 2 bases from V and 3 bases from J, with 11 bases in between. CDR1 and CDR2 from the germline V gene are MNHEY and SVGAGI. CDR3 coding DNA: TGTGCCAGCAGTTACCGAACAGGGAACAATCAGCCCCAGCATTTT. As protein: CASSYRTGNNQPQHF.

The CDR3 DNA sequence: TGCGCCAGCAGCTCGGGAGCCGGGGAGCTGTTTTTT. It is translated as CASSSGAGELFF. The rearrangement joins TRBV5-1 to TRBJ2-2, with a possible D match to TRBD2 (6 bases). CDR3 size: 12 residues. The V gene's germline CDR1 is SGHRS and CDR2 YFSETQ. Trimming left V 3 bases short and J 6 bases short, with 6 bases between.

This chain joins TRBV11-2 and TRBJ2-2; the D gene is possibly TRBD1 (6 bases). The V gene lost 5 bases and the J gene lost 4 bases, with 11 bases spanning the gap. The CDR3 length is 14 residues. Germline loops: CDR1 SGHAT, CDR2 FQNNGV. This CDR3 is CASSPLGATGELFF. DNA of the CDR3: TGTGCCAGCAGCCCCTTGGGGGCCACCGGGGAGCTGTTTTTT.

This clone was detected only once. This chain joins TRBV6-5 and TRBJ2-2; possible D gene TRBD1, 5 bases. The V and J ends lost 2 bases and 4 bases respectively, with 11 bases between them. CDR1 MNHEY and CDR2 SVGAGI come from the germline V gene. The CDR3 totals 15 residues. CDR3 residues: CASSYDSLFTGELFF. The CDR3 nucleotides are TGTGCCAGCAGTTACGACAGCCTTTTCACCGGGGAGCTGTTTTTT.

This clone came up once. This chain connects TRBV28 to TRBJ2-1; 9 positions match TRBD1. The junction had 18 bases not matched to a gene; V was cut back by 6 bases and J by 9 bases. Per the germline V gene, CDR1 is MDHEN and CDR2 is SYDVKM. This CDR3 comprises 17 residues. This CDR3 is CASSLPDFDRGYGEQFF. DNA of the CDR3: TGTGCCAGCAGCCTTCCCGATTTTGACAGGGGGTATGGTGAGCAGTTCTTC.

V is TRBV9 and J is TRBJ2-1; a weak D match, TRBD2 (5 bases). Germline CDR1 and CDR2: SGDLS and YYNGEE. The CDR3 runs to 11 residues. The V and J ends lost 4 bases and 10 bases respectively, with 9 bases between them. CDR3 region: CASSPGLEQFF. The CDR3 DNA reads TGTGCCAGCAGCCCGGGGTTAGAGCAGTTCTTC. The full variable domain, completed using reference TRBV9 and TRBJ2-1, is DSGVTQTPKHLITATGQRVTLRCSPRSGDLSVYWYQQSLDQGLQFLIQYYNGEERAKGNILERFSAQQFPDLHSELNLSSLELGDSALYFCASSPGLEQFFGPGTRLTVL.

In this sample, this clone turned up once. J is TRBJ1-2 and V is TRBV15; D gene unclear. The CDR3 is made up of 16 amino acids. Trimming stripped 0 bases from V and 2 bases from J, with 13 bases between. Germline CDR1 LNHNV, CDR2 YYDKDF (reference sequence). CDR3 sequence (DNA): TGTGCCACCAGCAGAGACTACCGGGGATGGAACTATGGCTACACCTTC. It yields the protein CATSRDYRGWNYGYTF. Combining the CDR3 with reference TRBV15 and TRBJ1-2 gives the whole variable domain DAMVIQNPRYQVTQFGKPVTLSCSQTLNHNVMYWYQQKSSQAPKLLFHYYDKDFNNEADTPDNFQSRRPNTSFCFLDIRSPGLGDTAMYLCATSRDYRGWNYGYTFGSGTRLTVV.

The chain couples TRBV7-8 to TRBJ1-5; 9 nucleotides agree with TRBD1. Germline V lookup: CDR1 SGHVS, CDR2 FQNEAQ. The CDR3 runs 18 residues. V shed 0 bases, J shed 6 bases, and the junction held 12 bases outside the gene matches. CDR3 loop: CASSLALQGAIYVQPQHF. The CDR3 region has the DNA TGTGCCAGCAGCTTAGCGTTACAGGGGGCGATTTACGTTCAGCCCCAGCATTTT.

The chain combines TRBV2 with TRBJ1-3; D gene uncertain. Trimming removed 2 bases at V and 4 bases at J, with 6 bases between. Germline-derived CDR1 and CDR2 are SNHLY and FYNNEI. CDR3 size: 13 residues. The CDR3 is CASSESSGNTIYF. CDR3 DNA sequence: TGTGCCAGCAGTGAATCATCCGGAAACACCATATATTTT. Combining the CDR3 with reference TRBV2 and TRBJ1-3 gives the whole variable domain EPEVTQTPSHQVTQMGQEVILRCVPISNHLYFYWYRQILGQKVEFLVSFYNNEISEKSEIFDDQFSVERPDGSNFTLKIRSTKLEDSAMYFCASSESSGNTIYFGEGSWLTVV.

V usage is TRBV7-2 and J usage is TRBJ2-3; 8 positions agree with TRBD2. Trimming removed 4 bases from V and 2 bases from J; junction bases left unmatched: 8. The CDR3 spans 16 residues. Per the germline V gene, CDR1 is SGHTA and CDR2 is FQGNSA. The CDR3 loop reads CASSYTLAAPTDTQYF. The CDR3 DNA sequence: TGTGCCAGCAGCTATACACTAGCGGCCCCCACAGATACGCAGTATTTT.

About this clone: The junction differs from germline at one of its ends, possibly a read error. V is TRBV7-7 and J is TRBJ2-5, with 9 bases lining up with TRBD2. Germline V CDR1 and CDR2: SSHAT, FNYEAQ (reference sequence). The CDR3 is made up of 15 amino acids. CDR3: CASSISASGIETQYF. CDR3 DNA: TGTGCTAGCAGCATTAGTGCTAGCGGGATAGAGACCCAGTACTTC.

This chain joins TRBV9 and TRBJ2-7; 8 bases line up with TRBD2. With V trimmed by 6 bases and J by 6 bases, 11 bases remained unmatched. This CDR3 contains 14 residues. Looked up from germline, CDR1 is SGDLS and CDR2 is YYNGEE. CDR3 loop: CASTPREGPGEQYF. As DNA, the CDR3 is TGTGCCAGCACCCCTCGGGAGGGGCCAGGCGAGCAGTACTTC.

J is TRBJ2-1 and V is TRBV24-1, with 12 bases aligning to TRBD2. Germline V gene sequence: CDR1 KGHDR, CDR2 SFDVKD. The CDR3 is made up of 16 amino acids. Trimming took 4 bases from V and 7 from J; bases not matched to a gene: 7. CDR3: CATSDPTSGRFNEQFF. The CDR3 nucleotides are TGTGCCACCAGTGACCCTACTAGCGGGAGGTTTAATGAGCAGTTCTTC.

The chain joins TRBV2 to TRBJ1-2, with TRBD1 identical over 10 bases. V was pared by 0 bases and J by 12 bases, with 10 bases of the junction left unmatched. The CDR3 extends over 15 amino acids. Germline CDR1 SNHLY, CDR2 FYNNEI. The CDR3 DNA sequence: TGTGCCAGCAGTGAAGCGGGACAGGGGAGAGACTTGAACACCTTC. This sequence encodes CASSEAGQGRDLNTF.

The CDR3 loop reads CASSVFSNTEAFF. DNA of the CDR3: TGTGCCAGCAGCGTATTCTCGAACACTGAAGCTTTCTTT. This rearrangement joins TRBV9 to TRBJ1-1; D unresolved. The germline CDR1 and CDR2 sequences are SGDLS and YYNGEE. There are 13 residues in the CDR3. V shed 1 base and J shed 1 base, with 5 bases lying between them.

This chain links TRBV9 with TRBJ2-5; no definite D call. Trimming removed 0 bases from V and 2 bases from J, with 8 bases in between. This CDR3 comprises 14 residues. The germline V gene has CDR1 SGDLS and CDR2 YYNGEE. CDR3 amino acids: CASSVGGVQETQYF. The CDR3 nucleotides read TGTGCCAGCAGCGTAGGCGGCGTTCAAGAGACCCAGTACTTC.

The rearrangement joins TRBV9 to TRBJ2-1, with TRBD2 matching 8 bases. With 1 base clipped from V and 8 bases from J, the junction kept 8 bases outside the gene matches. Germline V CDR1 and CDR2: SGDLS, YYNGEE. The CDR3 has 15 residues. The CDR3 bases are TGTGCCAGCAGCGTAACGAGCGGGAGAGGATATGAGCAGTTCTTC. This codes for CASSVTSGRGYEQFF.

The J gene is TRBJ1-5, the V gene TRBV30, with TRBD1 matching over 7 bases. Germline-derived CDR1 and CDR2 are GTSNPN and SVGIG (reference sequence). The CDR3 spans 16 residues. V shed 0 bases and J 3 bases; nucleotides not matched to a gene: 8. The DNA of the CDR3 is TGTGCCTGGAGTGTAATGGGGACAGAAAACAATCAGCCCCAGCATTTT. Protein sequence: CAWSVMGTENNQPQHF.

This clone turned up a few times. An end of the junction differs from the germline gene, which may be a read error. The chain recombines TRBV5-1 with TRBJ2-1; TRBD2 might be the D (6 bases). The CDR3 spans 15 residues. Germline-derived CDR1 and CDR2 are SGHRS and YFSETQ. The CDR3 DNA reads as TGCGCCAGCAACTTGGGGACTTCCCTATACAATGAGCAGTTCTTC. Protein product: CASNLGTSLYNEQFF.

V gene TRBV9 combines with J gene TRBJ1-5, with TRBD1 identical over 8 bases. Unmatched junction bases numbered 4, after V lost 4 bases and J lost 1 base. CDR1 SGDLS and CDR2 YYNGEE come from the germline V gene. The CDR3 runs 15 residues. CDR3 region: CASSPGQGSNQPQHF. CDR3 sequence (DNA): TGTGCCAGCAGCCCAGGACAGGGAAGCAATCAGCCCCAGCATTTT.

The gene calls are TRBV7-9 and TRBJ2-3; D is unresolved. The CDR3 length is 15 residues. CDR1 and CDR2 from the germline V gene are SEHNR and FQNEAQ (reference sequence). Between the trimmed V and J ends, which lost 0 bases and 5 bases, there was a span of 12 bases. The CDR3: CASSLAAPPIDTQYF. The CDR3, as DNA: TGTGCCAGCAGCTTAGCAGCCCCTCCGATAGATACGCAGTATTTT.

V is TRBV6-5 and J is TRBJ1-5; 10 bases match TRBD1. In germline, CDR1 is MNHEY, CDR2 SVGAGI. This CDR3 comprises 15 residues. J was trimmed by 2 bases and V by 8 bases; bases with no gene match: 6. DNA for the CDR3: TGTGCCAGCCAGACAGGGGGCGCAGGCAATCAGCCCCAGCATTTT. It encodes CASQTGGAGNQPQHF.

CDR3 amino acids: CASSSWTGIYEQYF. In nucleotides, the CDR3 is TGTGCCAGCAGTAGTTGGACAGGGATATACGAGCAGTACTTC. The chain carries TRBV6-5 and TRBJ2-7, with 8 bases lining up with TRBD1. The CDR3 extends over 14 amino acids. Germline trimming cut 5 bases from V and 4 bases from J; bases unmatched to any gene: 7. The germline CDR1 and CDR2 sequences are MNHEY and SVGAGI.

This clone was detected once. The gene calls are TRBV28 and TRBJ2-4; 9 nucleotides agree with TRBD2. V was clipped by 5 bases and J by 0 bases; unmatched bases: 2. This CDR3 spans 15 amino acids. The germline gives CDR1 MDHEN, CDR2 SYDVKM. This CDR3 is CASSMTSGAKNIQYF. CDR3 nucleotide sequence: TGTGCCAGCAGTATGACTAGCGGAGCCAAAAACATTCAGTACTTC.

The chain combines TRBV5-1 with TRBJ2-1; no clear D. This CDR3 contains 15 residues. V gave up 0 bases and J gave up 8 bases, with 15 bases separating them. Germline V gene sequence: CDR1 SGHRS, CDR2 YFSETQ. CDR3 nucleotide sequence: TGCGCCAGCAGCTTGGAATACTCCGAGGTGGATGAGCAGTTCTTC. Translation: CASSLEYSEVDEQFF.

J is TRBJ2-7 and V is TRBV5-3; D call uncertain. TRBV5-3 is marked as an open reading frame, function uncertain. The CDR3 has 14 residues. V was clipped by 2 bases and J by 6 bases, with 15 bases between them. CDR3 region: CARSFSATPGEQYF. The CDR3, as DNA: TGTGCCAGAAGCTTCAGCGCCACCCCGGGCGAGCAGTACTTC.

The J gene is TRBJ2-3, the V gene TRBV5-4, with 10 bases aligning to TRBD2. V lost 2 bases, J lost 2 bases, and 8 bases stayed unmatched. Germline V CDR1 and CDR2: SGHNT, YYREEE (reference sequence). The CDR3 is 17 residues long. CDR3: CASSFEREGLPTDTQYF. For the CDR3, the DNA is TGTGCCAGCAGCTTTGAGCGGGAGGGCCTTCCCACAGATACGCAGTATTTT. The full variable domain, with the rest looked up from reference TRBV5-4 and TRBJ2-3, is ETGVTQSPTHLIKTRGQQVTLRCSSQSGHNTVSWYQQALGQGPQFIFQYYREEENGRGNFPPRFSGLQFPNYSSELNVNALELDDSALYLCASSFEREGLPTDTQYFGPGTRLTVL.

V gene TRBV11-3 combines with J gene TRBJ2-3; TRBD2 aligns across 12 bases. J lost 9 bases, V lost 5 bases, and 6 bases had no gene match. From germline, CDR1 is SGHNT and CDR2 YENEEA. The CDR3 consists of 14 residues. Here the CDR3 reads CASSRTSGIRTQYF. The DNA of the CDR3 is TGTGCCAGCAGCCGGACTAGCGGGATCAGGACGCAGTATTTT.

This clone was counted a few times. V usage is TRBV18 and J usage is TRBJ2-7; TRBD1 agrees at 8 bases. Unmatched junction bases numbered 10, after V lost 5 bases and J lost 4 bases. Germline CDR1 reads KGHSH; CDR2 reads LQKENI. The CDR3 loop spans 15 amino acids. The CDR3 sequence is CASSSGTGLGYEQYF. The CDR3 coding sequence is TGTGCCAGCTCATCAGGGACAGGCTTGGGGTACGAGCAGTACTTC.

The chain is built from TRBV7-8 and TRBJ2-2; D may be TRBD1 (6 bases). The CDR3 spans 14 residues. The V end was cut by 4 bases, the J end by 3 bases, with 9 bases between. CDR1 and CDR2 from the germline V gene are SGHVS and FQNEAQ. The CDR3 loop is CASSSGHDTGELFF. DNA of the CDR3: TGTGCCAGCAGCTCGGGACATGACACCGGGGAGCTGTTTTTT.

The V gene is TRBV7-2, the J gene TRBJ1-2; a possible D gene is TRBD1 (5 bases). Germline CDR1 and CDR2: SGHTA and FQGNSA. V shed 10 bases and J shed 6 bases, with 15 bases lying between them. This CDR3 is 12 amino acids long. DNA of the CDR3: TGTGCCATAAGGAAGGGGCGCCATGGCTACACCTTC. Residues: CAIRKGRHGYTF. Full variable domain (missing parts from reference TRBV7-2 and TRBJ1-2): GAGVSQSPSNKVTEKGKDVELRCDPISGHTALYWYRQSLGQGLEFLIYFQGNSAPDKSGLPSDRFSAERTGGSVSTLTIQRTQQEDSAVYLCAIRKGRHGYTFGSGTRLTVV.